These 20 T cell receptor beta chains were sequenced from one sample in a study of cytotoxic CD8 clonotypes in ibrutinib-treated CLL. Libraries were prepared by immunoSEQ multiplex PCR; TCRdb keeps only in-frame clonotypes and omits some of them. In the table there are about 150,000 clones, about three quarters of which are singletons. The sample was PBMCs, taken after 24 months of ibrutinib treatment. The receptors were sampled from a human donor with chronic lymphocytic leukemia.

The chain has TRBV4-3 and TRBJ2-3; TRBD2 matches 8 bases. This CDR3 has 16 residues. Germline lookup yields CDR1 LGHNA and CDR2 YSLEER. With V trimmed by 1 base and J by 3 bases, 6 bases remained unmatched. CDR3 loop: CASSQGYGGATDTQYF. CDR3 sequence (DNA): TGCGCCAGCAGCCAAGGCTACGGGGGGGCTACAGATACGCAGTATTTT.

V is TRBV9 and J is TRBJ1-4; unclear D gene. With 0 bases removed from V and 6 bases from J, the gap between germline ends came to 12 bases. There are 15 residues in the CDR3. Germline V gene sequence: CDR1 SGDLS, CDR2 YYNGEE. The CDR3 DNA follows: TGTGCCAGCAGCGTAGGACCAAGTGGGTATGAAAAACTGTTTTTT. It is translated as CASSVGPSGYEKLFF.

The rearrangement joins TRBV28 to TRBJ2-7, with 8 bases fitting TRBD1. The CDR3 loop spans 13 amino acids. The germline V gene has CDR1 MDHEN and CDR2 SYDVKM. With 8 bases clipped from V and 3 bases from J, the junction kept 6 bases outside the gene matches. The CDR3 coding sequence is TGTGCCAGCTGCGGACAGGGAGGCTACGAGCAGTACTTC. Its translation is CASCGQGGYEQYF.

J is TRBJ2-5 and V is TRBV27; TRBD1 or TRBD2 may be the D gene (5 bases each). The CDR3 has 14 residues. V gave up 0 bases and J gave up 3 bases, with 8 bases separating them. The germline V gene has CDR1 MNHEY and CDR2 SMNVEV (reference sequence). The DNA for the CDR3 is TGTGCCAGCAGTTTATCGGGGGTAAAAGAGACCCAGTACTTC. Translation gives CASSLSGVKETQYF.

The chain couples TRBV6-1 to TRBJ1-1, with D tentatively TRBD1 (5 bases). CDR1 and CDR2 from the germline V gene are MNHNS and SASEGT. CDR3 length: 13 residues. Trimming cost V 11 bases and J 3 bases, with 16 bases left between them. The CDR3: CAGERGRDTEAFF. CDR3 nucleotide sequence: TGTGCCGGAGAGAGGGGTCGGGACACTGAAGCTTTCTTT.

The chain couples TRBV4-2 to TRBJ2-1; D could derive from TRBD1 or TRBD2 (7 bases each). This CDR3 comprises 16 residues. V gave up 1 base and J gave up 8 bases, with 18 bases separating them. Germline CDR1 reads LGHNA; CDR2 reads YNFKEQ. CDR3 sequence (DNA): TGTGCCAGCAGCCAAGTCGGTCAGGGGGGGAGGGATGAGCAGTTCTTC. This translates into CASSQVGQGGRDEQFF.

J is TRBJ2-3 and V is TRBV27; D is ambiguous. The CDR3 extends over 11 amino acids. V was pared by 7 bases and J by 6 bases, with 8 bases between. Germline V gene data show CDR1 as MNHEY and CDR2 as SMNVEV (reference sequence). In nucleotides, the CDR3 is TGTGCCAGCACGTGGGGTGATACGCAGTATTTT. Amino acids: CASTWGDTQYF.

The sample holds one count of this clone. The genes are TRBV7-8 and TRBJ2-7, with TRBD2 as a possible D gene (5 bases). The V end lost 1 base, the J end lost 2 bases, and 15 bases lay between the germline ends. The length of the CDR3 is 16 residues. Germline V gene lookup returns CDR1 SGHVS and CDR2 FQNEAQ. The CDR3 reads CASSLGERRSPYEQYF. For the CDR3, the DNA is TGTGCCAGCAGCTTAGGGGAGAGGAGGTCCCCCTACGAGCAGTACTTC.

This clone was counted a few times. This chain joins TRBV28 and TRBJ1-2; D is ambiguous. The CDR3 extends over 13 amino acids. The V gene's germline CDR1 is MDHEN and CDR2 SYDVKM. V lost 8 bases and J 6 bases, leaving 16 bases between the germline ends. The DNA for the CDR3 is TGTGCCAGCCACACCGGGTATGGGCATGGCTACACCTTC. This translates into CASHTGYGHGYTF.

This clone has a handful of counts. This chain connects TRBV5-1 to TRBJ1-1, with D possibly matching TRBD1 (6 bases). Germline V gene data show CDR1 as SGHRS and CDR2 as YFSETQ. The CDR3 length is 15 residues. The germline V and J ends were trimmed by 3 bases and 1 base, with 13 bases remaining between them. Here the CDR3 DNA reads TGCGCCAGCAGCTGGAAGACAGGCTCGAACACTGAAGCTTTCTTT. This codes for CASSWKTGSNTEAFF.

The chain recombines TRBV27 with TRBJ1-4; D is unclear. Deletions cut 1 base from V and 6 bases from J, with 12 bases between. Germline V CDR1 and CDR2: MNHEY, SMNVEV (reference sequence). This CDR3 comprises 15 residues. As DNA, the CDR3 is TGTGCCAGCAGTTTATTGTCAGGAGGGCATGAAAAACTGTTTTTT. Residues: CASSLLSGGHEKLFF.

The rearrangement joins TRBV19 to TRBJ2-7; D is possibly TRBD1 (6 bases). This CDR3 comprises 12 residues. Germline V gene sequence: CDR1 LNHDA, CDR2 SQIVND (reference sequence). V was clipped by 4 bases and J by 9 bases, with 13 bases between them. The CDR3 is CASSTPGTRQYF. The CDR3 DNA reads TGTGCCAGTAGTACGCCCGGGACACGGCAGTACTTC.

The chain combines TRBV28 with TRBJ2-3; D perhaps matches TRBD1 (6 bases). CDR3 length equals 14 residues. Deletions cut 7 bases from V and 3 bases from J, with 14 bases between. Germline V CDR1 and CDR2: MDHEN, SYDVKM. The CDR3 DNA follows: TGTGCCAGCACCTCGCCAGGGGCGACAGATACGCAGTATTTT. This encodes CASTSPGATDTQYF.

The chain uses TRBV6-1 and TRBJ2-7; D is unresolved. The CDR3 is 13 residues long. Trimming removed 3 bases at V and 2 bases at J, with 8 bases between. CDR1 and CDR2 (germline): MNHNS, SASEGT. DNA for the CDR3: TGTGCCAGCAGTGAGGAGCGACCCTACGAGCAGTACTTC. Translation gives CASSEERPYEQYF.

J is TRBJ2-5 and V is TRBV11-2; 16 nucleotides agree with TRBD2. CDR1 SGHAT and CDR2 FQNNGV come from the germline V gene. The CDR3 is made up of 19 amino acids. Trimming cost V 5 bases and J 1 base; bases outside gene matches: 10. For the CDR3, the DNA is TGTGCCAGCAGCCCACTCCCCGGGACTAGCGGGGGGGCCCAAGAGACCCAGTACTTC. Its protein product is CASSPLPGTSGGAQETQYF.

A word on this clone: This sample also contains other DNA sequences that code for the same CDR3. V gene TRBV18 combines with J gene TRBJ1-2; 8 bases align to TRBD1. Trimming at V came to 6 bases and at J to 2 bases, leaving 2 bases not matched to a gene. From germline, CDR1 is KGHSH and CDR2 LQKENI. The CDR3 is 13 amino acids. CDR3 in amino acids: CASSPGGNYGYTF. CDR3 bases: TGTGCCAGCTCGCCAGGGGGCAACTATGGCTACACCTTC.

This clone was observed many times. This sequence joins TRBV4-2 and TRBJ2-3; possible D gene TRBD2, 7 bases. The CDR3 is 13 residues long. The germline gives CDR1 LGHNA, CDR2 YNFKEQ. V was cut by 4 bases and J by 8 bases, with 13 bases left in between. For the CDR3, the DNA is TGTGCCAGCAGCCGCGCAGGGGAGGGTACGCAGTATTTT. The encoded protein is CASSRAGEGTQYF.

This rearrangement joins TRBV11-2 to TRBJ1-2; D may be TRBD1 (5 bases). Trimming left V 1 base short and J 7 bases short, with 10 bases between. Germline CDR1 is SGHAT and CDR2 is FQNNGV. The CDR3 sequence is 13 residues long. CDR3 sequence (DNA): TGTGCCAGCAGCTTAGCCGGGGGTGGTGGCTACACCTTC. Residues: CASSLAGGGGYTF.

V is TRBV28 and J is TRBJ1-2; D gene ambiguous. Trimming removed 2 bases at V and 3 bases at J, with 19 bases between. Germline CDR1 is MDHEN and CDR2 is SYDVKM. This CDR3 is built from 17 residues. The CDR3 nucleotides read TGTGCCAGCAGTTTAGCGGGCCTGGGTTGGGGAGACTATGGCTACACCTTC. This codes for CASSLAGLGWGDYGYTF.

Remarks on this clone: This specimen includes other DNA sequences encoding the same CDR3. This CDR3 reads CASSATGGGETQYF. The DNA for the CDR3 is TGCGCCAGCAGCGCGACAGGGGGTGGAGAGACCCAGTACTTC. The chain links TRBV5-1 to TRBJ2-5; 9 bases are a match to TRBD1. Germline CDR1 SGHRS, CDR2 YFSETQ. This CDR3 comprises 14 residues. V was clipped by 4 bases and J by 4 bases; unmatched bases: 5.